This T cell receptor beta chain originates from a study of CD8+CD57+ T cells in acquired aplastic anemia. Whole-study context: Sorted CD4+ and CD8+ cells gave an average of around 3.3 ug of DNA. The study obtained about 9.9 million reads on average for CD4+ cells from healthy donors.

V lost 6 bases to trimming and J lost 3 bases, with 17 bases between them. Germline V gene sequence: CDR1 SGHVS, CDR2 FQNEAQ. This CDR3 contains 15 residues. Overall study results and limits: No significant difference in CD8+ Simpson's diversity was found between patients and controls. In common between the patients and the controls were nearly 30 CD8+ CDR3 sequences.

Ten or more counts support this clonotype. Its antigen is unknown. Genomic DNA templated the TCR beta VDJ and CDR3 profiling. TCRdb ran MiXCR on the reads and lists one entry per CDR3 protein. This table has about 81,000 distinct CDR3 sequences, about 45% appearing once. The TCR sequence derives from a human donor in good health, serving as a control. What was sequenced was sorted CD4+, CD8+, or CD8+CD57+ T cells (not recorded which) from PBMCs. The chain joins TRBV7-8 to TRBJ2-5, with D tentatively TRBD1 or TRBD2 (5 bases each). CDR3 amino acids: CASRSLGVIKETQYF. The DNA of the CDR3 is TGTGCCAGCAGGAGCCTGGGGGTCATAAAAGAGACCCAGTACTTC.